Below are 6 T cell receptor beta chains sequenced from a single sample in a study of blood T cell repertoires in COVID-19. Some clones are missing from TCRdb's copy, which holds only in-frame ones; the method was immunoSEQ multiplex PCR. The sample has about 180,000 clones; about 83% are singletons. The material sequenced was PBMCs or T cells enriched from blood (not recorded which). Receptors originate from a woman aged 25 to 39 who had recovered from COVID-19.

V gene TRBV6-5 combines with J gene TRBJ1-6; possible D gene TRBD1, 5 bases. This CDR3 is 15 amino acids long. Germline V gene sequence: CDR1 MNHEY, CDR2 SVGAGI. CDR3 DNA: TGTGCAGGAATTGGCCCAGGGAAAATTAATTCACCCCTCCACTTT. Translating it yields CAGIGPGKINSPLHF.

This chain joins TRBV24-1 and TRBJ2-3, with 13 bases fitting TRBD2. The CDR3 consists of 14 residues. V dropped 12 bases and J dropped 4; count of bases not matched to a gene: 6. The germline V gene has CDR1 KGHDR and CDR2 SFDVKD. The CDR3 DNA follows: TGTGCCTTCCTGACTAGCGGGAGGCCAGATACGCAGTATTTT. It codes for CAFLTSGRPDTQYF.

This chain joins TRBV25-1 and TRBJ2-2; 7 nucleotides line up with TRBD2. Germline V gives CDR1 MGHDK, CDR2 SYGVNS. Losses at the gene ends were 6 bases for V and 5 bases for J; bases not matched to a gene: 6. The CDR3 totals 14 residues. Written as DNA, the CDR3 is TGTGCCAGCAGGTTGGGGGGGGATACCGGGGAGCTGTTTTTT. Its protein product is CASRLGGDTGELFF.

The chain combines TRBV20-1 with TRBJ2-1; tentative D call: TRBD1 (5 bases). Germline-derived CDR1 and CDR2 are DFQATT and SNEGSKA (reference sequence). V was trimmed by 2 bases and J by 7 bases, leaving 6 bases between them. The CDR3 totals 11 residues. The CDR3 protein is CSARQGNEQFF. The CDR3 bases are TGCAGTGCTAGACAGGGAAATGAGCAGTTCTTC.

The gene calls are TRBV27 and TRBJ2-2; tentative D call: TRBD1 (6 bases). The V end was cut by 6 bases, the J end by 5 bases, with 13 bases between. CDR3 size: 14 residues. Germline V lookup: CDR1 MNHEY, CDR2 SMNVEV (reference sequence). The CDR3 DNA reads TGTGCCAGCAGCAGGGGCTTGAAGACCGGGGAGCTGTTTTTT. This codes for CASSRGLKTGELFF.

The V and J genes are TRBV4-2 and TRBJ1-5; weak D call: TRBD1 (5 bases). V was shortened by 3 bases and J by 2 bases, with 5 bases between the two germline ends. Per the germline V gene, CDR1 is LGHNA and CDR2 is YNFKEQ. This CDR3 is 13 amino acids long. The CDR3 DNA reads TGTGCCAGCAGCCAGACAGGCAATCAGCCCCAGCATTTT. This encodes CASSQTGNQPQHF.